Below, one T cell receptor (beta chain) is given with its context. This clonotype came up a few times. The target of this receptor is not known. No base qualities exist here, and no much larger clone lies one base off it. The protocol used for the library was PCR. Sequenced on an Illumina HiSeq 2500. To normalize quantification of the TCRbeta repertoire, the TCR libraries were built with molecular barcoding that relied on unique molecular identifiers. TCRdb redid the processing of the public reads, applying fastp at Q25 and MiXCR, and retained in-frame beta chains. Every CDR3 protein is listed once, alongside the most common genes and DNA of its rows. Counted in this sample were about 610,000 distinct CDR3 sequences; roughly a tenth of them appeared once. The ten biggest clones cover roughly 4% of the sample. This record belongs to a study of T-cell reconstitution after alpha-beta-depleted transplantation in children (dated by TCRdb to the mid-2010s). Concerning the study at large: Using TCR repertoire profiling, the study followed T-cell immune reconstitution in a quantitative way in children after TCRalphabeta/CD19-depleted allogeneic hematopoietic cell transplantation.

The sequences come from PBMCs from the stem cell graft donor, collected from the stem cell graft. The sequence came from a human donor who donated a stem cell graft to a child with acute myeloid leukemia.

The DNA sequence is given as TGTGCCAGCAGCTTAGACATTGTCCCCTCCTACGAGCAGTACTTC. Translation gives CASSLDIVPSYEQYF. The chain couples TRBV11-1 to TRBJ2-7; the D gene is unclear. The CDR3 starts with the cysteine, ends with the phenylalanine, and has 15 residues. Of all the DNA, just the CDR3 is kept, 45 bases in frame from base 1. Trimming at the junction amounts to 1 base on V and 0 bases on J, and the germline ends lie 10 bases apart. Based on the germline V gene (reference sequence), the CDR1 and CDR2 sequences are SGHAT and FQDESV.